The clone carrying this TCR beta chain was seen more than once but under ten times. Its antigen is undetermined. Time point in this sample: pre-sensitization, week 0. Treatment described: therapeutic diphenylcyclopropenone sensitization with weekly scalp DPC. Someone pulled total RNA out of unfractionated whole blood. Alopecia patients, 18 to 70 years old and DPC-suitable, served as donors. This sample is drawn from a study of human T cells and chemical hapten exposure. About the study: Alopecia areata, totalis or universalis affected patients, mainly female. The study, taken as a whole, reports: There were significantly more large CDR3 similarity clusters among expanded TCRs than among controls. The number of TCRs above 1 in 1000 frequency did not change after DPC sensitization.

V was pared by 7 bases and J by 0 bases, with 15 bases between. CDR3 length: 14 amino acids. CDR1 and CDR2 from the germline V gene are SQVTM and ANQGSEA. One entry per CDR3 protein, called by TCRdb with MiXCR from the RACE reads. The sample consists of about 55,000 distinct CDR3 sequences, 8.5% to 10% of them appearing once. This chain links TRBV29-1 with TRBJ1-1, with no clear D. The TCR was taken from a woman aged 25 to 39 with alopecia areata. Some clones in this sample may be carry-over from other donors' samples. The specimen was whole blood, collected in connection with sensitization to the hapten diphenylcyclopropenone (DPC). For the CDR3, the DNA is TGCAGCGCCATCGACCTTTACCTGAACACTGAAGCTTTCTTT. This encodes CSAIDLYLNTEAFF.